One and the same sample provided the 24 T cell receptor beta chains below, sequenced in a study of blood T cell repertoires in COVID-19. The protocol was immunoSEQ multiplex PCR, while the TCRdb copy is restricted to in-frame clones and leaves out a portion. The profile shows roughly 59,000 clones, roughly 80% of them singletons. The sample was peripheral blood. Receptor source: a human donor in a cohort sampled during active COVID-19.

This chain links TRBV5-1 with TRBJ1-1; the D gene is possibly TRBD1 (6 bases). The CDR3 is 15 amino acids. The germline V gene encodes CDR1 SGHRS and CDR2 YFSETQ. The ends were cut back, 0 bases at V and 6 bases at J, with 15 bases in the middle. CDR3 DNA sequence: TGCGCCAGCAGCTTGGGATCGGGGCAGGGGCCTGAAGCTTTCTTT. Protein product: CASSLGSGQGPEAFF.

The chain links TRBV28 to TRBJ2-2; 9 nucleotides line up with TRBD1. This CDR3 comprises 13 residues. The J segment lost 9 bases and the V segment lost 6 bases, leaving 5 bases of the junction unmatched. Germline values: CDR1 MDHEN, CDR2 SYDVKM. The CDR3 bases are TGTGCCAGCAGCCGGGACAGGGCGCGGGAGCTGTTTTTT. This codes for CASSRDRARELFF. Drawing the rest from reference TRBV28 and TRBJ2-2, the complete variable domain is DVKVTQSSRYLVKRTGEKVFLECVQDMDHENMFWYRQDPGLGLRLIYFSYDVKMKEKGDIPEGYSVSREKKERFSLILESASTNQTSMYLCASSRDRARELFFGEGSRLTVL.

The rearrangement links TRBV10-3 to TRBJ1-5; D is perhaps TRBD1 (5 bases). The germline V and J ends were trimmed by 6 bases and 3 bases, with 15 bases remaining between them. This CDR3 has 15 residues. Germline CDR1 and CDR2: ENHRY and SYGVKD. The CDR3: CAIRGTEGNNQPQHF. CDR3 bases: TGTGCCATCAGAGGGACGGAGGGGAACAATCAGCCCCAGCATTTT.

For this clone: One end of the junction varies from germline; a read error may be responsible. The chain is built from TRBV7-8 and TRBJ2-7, with 7 bases identical to TRBD2. The length of the CDR3 is 15 residues. Germline values: CDR1 SGHVS, CDR2 FQNEAQ. The CDR3 spells CASTLSSGGGHEQYF. CDR3 in DNA: TGTGCCAGCACCTTATCCTCGGGGGGTGGCCACGAGCAGTACTTC.

The rearrangement uses TRBV2 and TRBJ2-3; 8 bases align to TRBD1. CDR1 SNHLY and CDR2 FYNNEI come from the germline V gene. The CDR3 length is 14 residues. V lost 10 bases to trimming and J lost 0 bases; unmatched junction nucleotides: 6. The CDR3 here is CANRQGPSTDTQYF. The CDR3 coding sequence is TGTGCCAACCGACAGGGGCCAAGCACAGATACGCAGTATTTT.

This chain's CDR3 is CASSSRLADHNEQFF. CDR3 coding DNA: TGTGCCAGCAGCTCTCGACTAGCGGACCACAATGAGCAGTTCTTC. The chain joins TRBV11-3 to TRBJ2-1; 9 positions match TRBD2. Trimming took 4 bases from V and 5 from J; bases not matched to a gene: 6. The CDR3 has 15 residues. Germline CDR1 is SGHNT and CDR2 is YENEEA.

The chain combines TRBV6-5 with TRBJ1-6, with 7 bases lining up with TRBD1. This CDR3 has 15 amino acids. Germline CDR1 MNHEY, CDR2 SVGAGI. V dropped 0 bases and J dropped 8; count of bases not matched to a gene: 4. The CDR3 is CASSYSEQGDSPLHF. As DNA, the CDR3 is TGTGCCAGCAGTTACTCGGAGCAGGGGGATTCACCCCTCCACTTT.

Here the CDR3 reads CASDRDFGNQPQHF. CDR3 coding DNA: TGTGCCAGCGACAGGGATTTTGGCAATCAGCCCCAGCATTTT. This rearrangement joins TRBV6-5 to TRBJ1-5, with 7 nucleotides matching TRBD1. J lost 2 bases, V lost 8 bases, and 6 bases had no gene match. The CDR3 is 14 amino acids. Looked up from germline, CDR1 is MNHEY and CDR2 is SVGAGI.

The chain couples TRBV3-1 (or the pseudogene TRBV3-2) to TRBJ2-2; D perhaps matches TRBD2 (5 bases). Looked up from germline, CDR1 is LGHDT and CDR2 is YNNKEL (reference sequence). V was shortened by 6 bases and J by 9 bases, with 32 bases between the two germline ends. The CDR3 spans 19 residues. The CDR3 DNA follows: TGTGCCAGCAGGCATCCCCCAACTAGACCATTCCTACCGGTCAGGGAGCTGTTTTTT. This codes for CASRHPPTRPFLPVRELFF.

The rearrangement links TRBV9 to TRBJ1-6; TRBD1 agrees at 8 bases. The V gene's germline CDR1 is SGDLS and CDR2 YYNGEE. The CDR3 is made up of 14 amino acids. V lost 6 bases and J lost 12; bases outside the gene matches: 11. CDR3 residues: CASTRDRLKGPLHF. The CDR3 nucleotides read TGTGCCAGCACCCGGGACAGGCTTAAGGGACCCCTCCACTTT. Full variable domain (remainder filled in from reference TRBV9 and TRBJ1-6): DSGVTQTPKHLITATGQRVTLRCSPRSGDLSVYWYQQSLDQGLQFLIQYYNGEERAKGNILERFSAQQFPDLHSELNLSSLELGDSALYFCASTRDRLKGPLHFGNGTRLTVT.

V gene TRBV4-3 combines with J gene TRBJ1-3, with 8 nucleotides matching TRBD1. Germline assignment: CDR1 LGHNA and CDR2 YSLEER. This CDR3 contains 17 residues. V dropped 1 base and J dropped 0; count of bases not matched to a gene: 5. In nucleotides, the CDR3 is TGCGCCAGCAGCCAAGGGGACAGGACTACCTCTGGAAACACCATATATTTT. It is translated as CASSQGDRTTSGNTIYF.

The rearrangement joins TRBV25-1 to TRBJ2-2; the D gene is possibly TRBD1 (6 bases). The CDR3 totals 15 residues. With 5 bases removed from V and 1 base from J, the gap between germline ends came to 11 bases. Germline V gene sequence: CDR1 MGHDK, CDR2 SYGVNS. CDR3 nucleotide sequence: TGTGCCAGCAGTTCAGGGGCTCTGAACACCGGGGAGCTGTTTTTT. It encodes CASSSGALNTGELFF.

This clone was seen only once. This chain connects TRBV7-2 to TRBJ1-1, with 8 nucleotides matching TRBD1. V lost 4 bases to trimming and J lost 4 bases; unmatched junction nucleotides: 8. CDR3 size: 15 residues. CDR1 and CDR2 (germline): SGHTA, FQGNSA. In nucleotides, the CDR3 is TGTGCCAGCAGCTCCCACAGGGGGATCAGCACTGAAGCTTTCTTT. Translated, it gives CASSSHRGISTEAFF.

The chain joins TRBV4-2 to TRBJ2-3; 7 bases match TRBD1. The CDR3 runs 16 residues. V shed 4 bases, J shed 4 bases, and the junction held 11 bases outside the gene matches. Germline V gene sequence: CDR1 LGHNA, CDR2 YNFKEQ. This chain's CDR3 is CASSPLEGGPPDTQYF. The CDR3, as DNA: TGTGCCAGCAGCCCCCTTGAAGGGGGCCCCCCAGATACGCAGTATTTT.

The chain's CDR3 is CASSPLLAGRTDTQYF. CDR3 DNA: TGCGCCAGCAGCCCGCTACTAGCGGGACGCACAGATACGCAGTATTTT. The rearrangement joins TRBV5-1 to TRBJ2-3; 10 positions agree with TRBD2. The CDR3 covers 16 residues. Trimming at V came to 4 bases and at J to 1 base, leaving 6 bases not matched to a gene. Germline CDR1 is SGHRS and CDR2 is YFSETQ.

This chain joins TRBV27 and TRBJ2-1, with no clear D. The V gene lost 1 base and the J gene lost 0 bases, with 10 bases spanning the gap. Germline loops: CDR1 MNHEY, CDR2 SMNVEV (reference sequence). CDR3 length equals 16 residues. CDR3 residues: CASSLFAWSSYNEQFF. In DNA, the CDR3 is TGTGCCAGCAGTTTATTCGCTTGGAGCTCCTACAATGAGCAGTTCTTC.

The chain's CDR3 is CATSDVGLTDTQYF. The CDR3 nucleotides read TGTGCCACCAGTGACGTTGGACTCACAGATACGCAGTATTTT. The chain has TRBV24-1 and TRBJ2-3, with a weak D call TRBD2 (5 bases). CDR1 is KGHDR and CDR2 is SFDVKD in the germline V gene. The CDR3 runs 14 residues. Trimming removed 4 bases from V and 2 bases from J, with 9 bases in between.

The V and J genes are TRBV7-2 and TRBJ2-5; a weak D match, TRBD1 (6 bases). V gave up 5 bases and J gave up 6 bases, with 19 bases separating them. The CDR3 loop spans 15 amino acids. Germline CDR1 and CDR2: SGHTA and FQGNSA. The CDR3 region is CASSPQGRSQQTQYF. The CDR3 nucleotides read TGTGCCAGCAGCCCCCAGGGGCGATCTCAACAGACCCAGTACTTC.

This clone was counted between two and nine times. This chain joins TRBV19 and TRBJ2-1, with a weak D call TRBD1 (6 bases). The CDR3 length is 14 residues. The V and J ends lost 6 bases and 0 bases respectively, with 9 bases between them. Germline CDR1 LNHDA, CDR2 SQIVND (reference sequence). This chain's CDR3 is CASSRGSSYNEQFF. For the CDR3, the DNA is TGTGCCAGTAGCAGGGGAAGCTCCTACAATGAGCAGTTCTTC. Full variable domain (remainder filled in from reference TRBV19 and TRBJ2-1): DGGITQSPKYLFRKEGQNVTLSCEQNLNHDAMYWYRQDPGQGLRLIYYSQIVNDFQKGDIAEGYSVSREKKESFPLTVTSAQKNPTAFYLCASSRGSSYNEQFFGPGTRLTVL.

V usage is TRBV2 and J usage is TRBJ2-3; TRBD2 matches at 13 bases. The germline gives CDR1 SNHLY, CDR2 FYNNEI. The junction had 9 bases not matched to a gene; V was cut back by 6 bases and J by 6 bases. This CDR3 has 16 amino acids. The CDR3 DNA sequence: TGTGCCAGCAGAAGAAGACTAGCGGGAGGATCGGATACGCAGTATTTT. As protein: CASRRRLAGGSDTQYF.

This chain joins TRBV7-9 and TRBJ1-2, with a tentative D call TRBD1 (6 bases). Deletions cut 6 bases from V and 6 bases from J, with 17 bases between. This CDR3 comprises 14 residues. Germline CDR1 is SEHNR and CDR2 is FQNEAQ (reference sequence). The CDR3 region is CASRYGTGNHGYTF. As DNA, the CDR3 is TGTGCCAGCAGATACGGAACAGGGAACCATGGCTACACCTTC.

The chain links TRBV29-1 to TRBJ2-1, with 9 bases identical to TRBD2. Trimming removed 7 bases from V and 4 bases from J; junction bases left unmatched: 11. The CDR3 has 15 residues. The germline gives CDR1 SQVTM, CDR2 ANQGSEA. The CDR3 reads CSGRGGLASYNEQFF. The CDR3 DNA follows: TGCAGCGGCCGGGGAGGACTAGCGAGTTACAATGAGCAGTTCTTC.

The chain employs TRBV7-9 and TRBJ2-3; 11 bases are a match to TRBD1. With 5 bases clipped from V and 5 bases from J, the junction kept 6 bases outside the gene matches. Germline V gene lookup returns CDR1 SEHNR and CDR2 FQNEAQ (reference sequence). The CDR3 is 15 amino acids. CDR3 region: CASSDGQGAGDTQYF. The CDR3 DNA reads as TGTGCCAGCAGCGACGGACAGGGGGCAGGAGATACGCAGTATTTT.

V is TRBV28 and J is TRBJ2-7, with D tentatively TRBD1 (6 bases). The CDR3 runs to 12 residues. Germline CDR1 and CDR2: MDHEN and SYDVKM. CDR3 in amino acids: CAILGASYEQYF. DNA of the CDR3: TGTGCGATCCTGGGGGCCTCCTACGAGCAGTACTTC. The full variable domain, its missing parts supplied by reference TRBV28 and TRBJ2-7, is DVKVTQSSRYLVKRTGEKVFLECVQDMDHENMFWYRQDPGLGLRLIYFSYDVKMKEKGDIPEGYSVSREKKERFSLILESASTNQTSMYLCAILGASYEQYFGPGTRLTVT.